The 28 T cell receptor beta chains given below trace back to one sample, sequenced in a study of cytomegalovirus exposure and HLA in healthy donors (dated by TCRdb to between 2016 and 2019). Library preparation was by the immunoSEQ multiplex PCR assay. TCRdb limited this immuneACCESS table to in-frame rearrangements with V and J called. A share of clones is missing; checked studies link under half to unresolved V genes, and the rest is unexplained. The sample includes a few hundred thousand clones, with roughly 87% observed a single time. The top ten constitute around 1% of the sample. The source material was PBMCs. These receptors all come from a man aged 25-45 years in good health and CMV-seronegative.

This clone was counted a few times. The chain couples TRBV2 to TRBJ1-5; D ambiguous. The V and J ends lost 6 bases and 4 bases respectively, with 4 bases between them. This CDR3 has 11 amino acids. Germline V lookup: CDR1 SNHLY, CDR2 FYNNEI. CDR3 sequence reads: CASSLNQPQHF. In DNA form, the CDR3 reads TGTGCCAGCAGCCTAAATCAGCCCCAGCATTTT. The full variable domain, completed using reference TRBV2 and TRBJ1-5, is EPEVTQTPSHQVTQMGQEVILRCVPISNHLYFYWYRQILGQKVEFLVSFYNNEISEKSEIFDDQFSVERPDGSNFTLKIRSTKLEDSAMYFCASSLNQPQHFGDGTRLSIL.

This chain joins TRBV9 and TRBJ1-3; perhaps TRBD1 as D (5 bases). The germline CDR1 and CDR2 sequences are SGDLS and YYNGEE. The CDR3 has 16 residues. Trimming removed 0 bases at V and 0 bases at J, with 10 bases between. The DNA of the CDR3 is TGTGCCAGCAGCGTAGGGAACAGGATCTCTGGAAACACCATATATTTT. Translating gives CASSVGNRISGNTIYF.

This chain connects TRBV11-2 to TRBJ2-1; 7 nucleotides agree with TRBD1. The germline CDR1 and CDR2 sequences are SGHAT and FQNNGV. J lost 1 base, V lost 6 bases, and 6 bases had no gene match. This CDR3 comprises 15 residues. The CDR3: CASRSPGGSYNEQFF. The CDR3 DNA is TGTGCCAGCAGGTCCCCAGGGGGTTCCTACAATGAGCAGTTCTTC.

A single count supports this clone. J is TRBJ1-2 and V is TRBV15, with a tentative D call TRBD1 (6 bases). The CDR3 is made up of 17 amino acids. CDR1 is LNHNV and CDR2 is YYDKDF in the germline V gene (reference sequence). V was trimmed by 4 bases and J by 0 bases, leaving 18 bases between them. The CDR3 bases are TGTGCCACCAGCACGTCCAGGGGTTACTCAACTAACTATGGCTACACCTTC. Encoded protein: CATSTSRGYSTNYGYTF.

The chain has TRBV27 and TRBJ1-1; 7 nucleotides match TRBD1. Germline V gives CDR1 MNHEY, CDR2 SMNVEV (reference sequence). This CDR3 is 13 amino acids long. Trimming removed 2 bases from V and 6 bases from J; junction bases left unmatched: 3. CDR3 bases: TGTGCCAGCAGTTTACAACAGGGGTCTGAAGCTTTCTTT. Amino acids: CASSLQQGSEAFF.

This chain links TRBV11-2 with TRBJ1-1, with D hard to call. Between the trimmed V and J ends, which lost 0 bases and 0 bases, there was a span of 5 bases. The CDR3 runs 14 residues. In germline, CDR1 is SGHAT, CDR2 FQNNGV. The CDR3 coding sequence is TGTGCCAGCAGCTTAGACATCATGAACACTGAAGCTTTCTTT. Protein sequence: CASSLDIMNTEAFF.

The genes are TRBV4-3 and TRBJ1-3, with TRBD1 matching over 7 bases. This CDR3 has 17 amino acids. Germline V gene data show CDR1 as LGHNA and CDR2 as YSLEER. Trimming removed 0 bases from V and 0 bases from J; junction bases left unmatched: 5. DNA of the CDR3: TGCGCCAGCAGCCAAGATGTGGGACAGTTCTCTGGAAACACCATATATTTT. It specifies CASSQDVGQFSGNTIYF.

V usage is TRBV2 and J usage is TRBJ1-4; D perhaps matches TRBD1 (6 bases). The V gene lost 4 bases and the J gene lost 0 bases, with 9 bases spanning the gap. Per the germline V gene, CDR1 is SNHLY and CDR2 is FYNNEI. This CDR3 comprises 15 residues. In DNA form, the CDR3 reads TGTGCCAGCAGTGGGCGGACAGCAACTAATGAAAAACTGTTTTTT. Its protein is CASSGRTATNEKLFF.

The rearrangement links TRBV10-2 to TRBJ2-7, with TRBD1 matching over 9 bases. CDR1 WSHSY and CDR2 SAAADI come from the germline V gene. J gave up 3 bases and V 8 bases, and 8 bases lay outside the gene matches. The CDR3 runs 14 residues. In nucleotides, the CDR3 is TGCGCCAGCCTATCGGACAGGGGATTCTACGAGCAGTACTTC. Translated, it gives CASLSDRGFYEQYF.

The gene calls are TRBV30 and TRBJ1-2; D not certain. Germline CDR1 GTSNPN, CDR2 SVGIG (reference sequence). The CDR3 sequence is 15 residues long. Trimming shortened V by 1 base and J by 3 bases, and 15 bases separated the two germline ends. CDR3: CAWSATAGVYYGYTF. As DNA, the CDR3 is TGTGCCTGGAGTGCTACGGCCGGGGTTTACTATGGCTACACCTTC.

V usage is TRBV7-6 and J usage is TRBJ1-1; perhaps TRBD1 as D (5 bases). The CDR3 loop spans 17 amino acids. From germline, CDR1 is SGHVS and CDR2 FNYEAQ. V shed 5 bases and J shed 0 bases, with 19 bases lying between them. CDR3 bases: TGTGCCAGCAGCCCCCGGGGGACCCCTCCATTGAACACTGAAGCTTTCTTT. Its translation is CASSPRGTPPLNTEAFF.

The gene calls are TRBV19 and TRBJ1-5, with 7 nucleotides matching TRBD1. The CDR3 runs to 15 residues. Germline CDR1 and CDR2: LNHDA and SQIVND (reference sequence). V dropped 1 base and J dropped 4; count of bases not matched to a gene: 4. The CDR3 DNA reads TGTGCCAGTAGTATAGTTGAACAGGGGAATCAGCCCCAGCATTTT. Translated, it gives CASSIVEQGNQPQHF.

The chain combines TRBV2 with TRBJ2-5, with 8 nucleotides matching TRBD2. The CDR3 is 12 amino acids. Germline trimming cut 8 bases from V and 3 bases from J; bases unmatched to any gene: 2. Germline CDR1 is SNHLY and CDR2 is FYNNEI. CDR3: CASGGLEETQYF. CDR3 bases: TGTGCCAGCGGGGGACTAGAAGAGACCCAGTACTTC.

The V call is TRBV7-8, the J call TRBJ1-1; possible D gene TRBD1, 6 bases. V shed 4 bases and J shed 8 bases, with 14 bases lying between them. The germline V gene has CDR1 SGHVS and CDR2 FQNEAQ. The CDR3 sequence is 13 residues long. CDR3 bases: TGTGCCAGCAGCTCCATAACCGGGACAGAAGCTTTCTTT. Amino acids: CASSSITGTEAFF.

The J gene is TRBJ1-1, the V gene TRBV20-1; 7 bases map to TRBD1. The V gene end was trimmed by 5 bases and the J gene end by 10 bases; junction bases not matched to a gene: 4. The CDR3 spans 10 residues. Germline V gene sequence: CDR1 DFQATT, CDR2 SNEGSKA (reference sequence). CDR3 sequence (DNA): TGCAGTGCTTCGACAGGGATAGCTTTCTTT. It specifies CSASTGIAFF.

The CDR3 region has the DNA TGTGCCAGCAGCTTAGTGGGCGGGGGGAGTACAGATACGCAGTATTTT. Amino acids: CASSLVGGGSTDTQYF. The gene calls are TRBV11-2 and TRBJ2-3, with 8 nucleotides matching TRBD2. Germline-derived CDR1 and CDR2 are SGHAT and FQNNGV. The CDR3 contains 16 residues. V dropped 1 base and J dropped 3; count of bases not matched to a gene: 6.

The chain carries TRBV7-9 and TRBJ2-7; 9 nucleotides align to TRBD1. V was clipped by 5 bases and J by 2 bases; unmatched bases: 4. CDR1 SEHNR and CDR2 FQNEAQ come from the germline V gene (reference sequence). This CDR3 comprises 14 residues. CDR3 coding DNA: TGTGCCAGCAGCACGACAGGGGGTGCCTACGAGCAGTACTTC. As protein: CASSTTGGAYEQYF.

In its sample, this clone was seen once. The chain couples TRBV5-1 to TRBJ2-4, with D tentatively TRBD2 (5 bases). Germline loops: CDR1 SGHRS, CDR2 YFSETQ. The CDR3 sequence is 15 residues long. Trimming cost V 0 bases and J 0 bases, with 7 bases left between them. Written as DNA, the CDR3 is TGCGCCAGCAGCTTGGACGGGATAGCCAAAAACATTCAGTACTTC. Translated, it gives CASSLDGIAKNIQYF.

This chain links TRBV7-9 with TRBJ2-7; D is possibly TRBD2 (6 bases). CDR1 is SEHNR and CDR2 is FQNEAQ in the germline V gene (reference sequence). There are 16 residues in the CDR3. With 1 base removed from V and 0 bases from J, the gap between germline ends came to 13 bases. The DNA of the CDR3 is TGTGCCAGCAGCTTAGGGTTTGGGGGGACCTCCTACGAGCAGTACTTC. Its protein is CASSLGFGGTSYEQYF.

The chain couples TRBV7-8 to TRBJ2-7, with 7 bases lining up with TRBD1. The V and J ends lost 1 base and 5 bases, in that order; junction bases with no gene match: 11. Germline assignment: CDR1 SGHVS and CDR2 FQNEAQ. The CDR3 runs 16 residues. The CDR3 nucleotides read TGTGCCAGCAGCTTAGACAGGGGATTACGGGTAGACGAGCAGTACTTC. Protein: CASSLDRGLRVDEQYF.

The V call is TRBV15, the J call TRBJ1-2, with 9 bases fitting TRBD1. Trimming cost V 4 bases and J 8 bases; bases outside gene matches: 11. This CDR3 region has 15 residues. Germline CDR1 reads LNHNV; CDR2 reads YYDKDF (reference sequence). CDR3 protein: CATSIGTGRLGGYTF. CDR3 in DNA: TGTGCCACCAGCATCGGGACAGGGCGGTTGGGGGGCTACACCTTC.

The chain is built from TRBV4-1 and TRBJ1-4; no firm D call. Trimming shortened V by 1 base and J by 7 bases, and 10 bases separated the two germline ends. Germline lookup yields CDR1 MGHRA and CDR2 YSYEKL. The CDR3 sequence is 14 residues long. The CDR3 protein is CASSQGSGIEKLFF. The CDR3 bases are TGCGCCAGCAGCCAAGGCAGCGGGATTGAAAAACTGTTTTTT.

This chain connects TRBV4-3 to TRBJ2-1; 11 nucleotides match TRBD1. The germline V gene encodes CDR1 LGHNA and CDR2 YSLEER. The CDR3 is made up of 16 amino acids. Trimming at V came to 5 bases and at J to 1 base, leaving 4 bases not matched to a gene. The CDR3 coding sequence is TGCGCCAGCAGCGGCGGGACAGGGGGATCCTACAATGAGCAGTTCTTC. Translated, it gives CASSGGTGGSYNEQFF.

This clone was counted only a few times. The chain joins TRBV6-4 to TRBJ2-3; D is ambiguous. In germline, CDR1 is MRHNA, CDR2 SNTAGT. This CDR3 spans 13 amino acids. Trimming removed 4 bases from V and 1 base from J, with 6 bases in between. CDR3 sequence (DNA): TGTGCCAGCAGTGTAAGCGGCACAGATACGCAGTATTTT. Translating gives CASSVSGTDTQYF.

This chain joins TRBV7-9 and TRBJ1-1; no firm D call. The CDR3 runs 15 residues. With 3 bases removed from V and 0 bases from J, the gap between germline ends came to 11 bases. The V gene's germline CDR1 is SEHNR and CDR2 FQNEAQ (reference sequence). CDR3 sequence (DNA): TGTGCCAGCAGCTTGAATCCAGGTATGAACACTGAAGCTTTCTTT. This translates into CASSLNPGMNTEAFF.

CDR3 coding DNA: TGTGCCACCAGCAGAGATCATATGGACAGGGGCGGGGGTCAGCCCCAGCATTTT. Translating gives CATSRDHMDRGGGQPQHF. The gene calls are TRBV15 and TRBJ1-5, with 9 positions matching TRBD1. This CDR3 region has 18 residues. The germline V gene has CDR1 LNHNV and CDR2 YYDKDF (reference sequence). The J segment lost 6 bases and the V segment lost 0 bases, leaving 12 bases of the junction unmatched.

The chain employs TRBV6-5 and TRBJ1-1; no reliable D call. Germline CDR1 MNHEY, CDR2 SVGAGI. Trimming removed 2 bases from V and 3 bases from J, with 10 bases in between. This CDR3 comprises 14 residues. The CDR3 bases are TGTGCCAGCAGTTACGCCGCGGGCCACACTGAAGCTTTCTTT. Encoded protein: CASSYAAGHTEAFF.

V gene TRBV5-6 combines with J gene TRBJ1-2, with D perhaps TRBD1 (6 bases). The CDR3 runs 15 residues. Per the germline V gene, CDR1 is SGHDT and CDR2 is YYEEEE. V lost 3 bases and J lost 4, with 16 bases in between. The CDR3 DNA reads as TGTGCCAGCAGCTCCGGACAGTCTGGAGCCTATGGCTACACCTTC. Translating gives CASSSGQSGAYGYTF. Together with reference TRBV5-6 and TRBJ1-2, the CDR3 gives the full variable domain: DAGVTQSPTHLIKTRGQQVTLRCSPKSGHDTVSWYQQALGQGPQFIFQYYEEEERQRGNFPDRFSGHQFPNYSSELNVNALLLGDSALYLCASSSGQSGAYGYTFGSGTRLTVV.